The present TCR beta chain was sequenced within a study of blood T cell repertoires in COVID-19. Study-level background: COVID-19 samples collected from the United States, Italy and Spain covered acute and convalescent phases. T cells, B-cell-depleted T cells, or PBMCs supplied cDNA or gDNA.

Trimming shortened V by 10 bases and J by 3 bases, and 13 bases separated the two germline ends. CDR1 and CDR2 (germline): MNHEY, SVGAGI. This CDR3 has 12 residues. In the authors' workflow: The authors estimated nucleated cell counts from reference gene primer amplification. Sequenced by immunoSEQ multiplex PCR; TCRdb stores in-frame clones only, minus some. That table is the source of V, J and clone size, and D and trimming were worked out from the DNA. There are around 100,000 clones in the sample; more than 70% occur only once, and under 9% lies in the top ten. The TCR sequence derives from a woman in her sixties or seventies who had recovered from COVID-19. This chain connects TRBV6-5 to TRBJ2-7; D is perhaps TRBD2 (7 bases). What was sequenced was peripheral blood. DNA of the CDR3: TGTGCCACCCGGGGGGCTCTCTACGAGCAGTACTTC. The encoded protein is CATRGALYEQYF.